What follows describes a single T cell receptor (beta chain). The antigen is not known. This specimen comes from a study of T cells expressing NK-cell markers. Study details: TCR beta repertoires came from sorted CD3+CD56+NKG2C+, CD3+CD56+NKG2C- and CD3+CD56-NKG2C+ T cells. Seven sequenced donors out of eight were HCMV-seropositive, one seronegative.

Each CDR3 protein gets one entry in TCRdb, which reprocessed the 5' RACE reads and gives no DNA. There are 200,000 to 300,000 distinct CDR3 sequences in the sample, with 4% to 5% held by the top ten. The CDR3 has 15 residues. Germline lookup yields CDR1 SQVTM and CDR2 ANQGSEA. General study findings and limits: NKG2C+ dominant clonotypes from about 6 donors made up roughly 1.0-7.0% of CD8+ T cells.

This receptor was obtained from a woman between 18 and 75 years old in good health. Sequenced sample: blood T cells: a sorted CD56 or NKG2C T cell subset, CD4+ or CD8+ T cells, or bulk PBMC T cells (not recorded which). The chain combines TRBV29-1 with TRBJ2-4; TCRdb returns TRBD1, unconfirmable since there is no DNA. The CDR3 here is CSVSPRLGAKNIQYF.